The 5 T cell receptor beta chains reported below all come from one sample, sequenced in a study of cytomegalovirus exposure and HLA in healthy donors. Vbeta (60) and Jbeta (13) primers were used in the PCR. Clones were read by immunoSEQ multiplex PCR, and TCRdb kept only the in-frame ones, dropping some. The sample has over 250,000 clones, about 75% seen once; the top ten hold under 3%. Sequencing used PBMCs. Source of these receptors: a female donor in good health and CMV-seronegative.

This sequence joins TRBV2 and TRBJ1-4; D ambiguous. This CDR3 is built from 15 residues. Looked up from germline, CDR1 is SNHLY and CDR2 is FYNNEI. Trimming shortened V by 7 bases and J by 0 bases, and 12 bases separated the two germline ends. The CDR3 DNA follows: TGTGCCAGCAAAGCTCCGGTCGCAACTAATGAAAAACTGTTTTTT. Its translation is CASKAPVATNEKLFF. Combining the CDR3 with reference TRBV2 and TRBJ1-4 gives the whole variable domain EPEVTQTPSHQVTQMGQEVILRCVPISNHLYFYWYRQILGQKVEFLVSFYNNEISEKSEIFDDQFSVERPDGSNFTLKIRSTKLEDSAMYFCASKAPVATNEKLFFGSGTQLSVL.

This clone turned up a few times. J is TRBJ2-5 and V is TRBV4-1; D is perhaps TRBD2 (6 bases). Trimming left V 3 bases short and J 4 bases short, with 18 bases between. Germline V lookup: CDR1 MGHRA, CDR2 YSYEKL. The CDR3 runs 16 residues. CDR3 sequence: CASSHSRGEGSETQYF. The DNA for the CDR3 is TGCGCCAGCAGCCATAGTCGCGGGGAAGGTTCAGAGACCCAGTACTTC.

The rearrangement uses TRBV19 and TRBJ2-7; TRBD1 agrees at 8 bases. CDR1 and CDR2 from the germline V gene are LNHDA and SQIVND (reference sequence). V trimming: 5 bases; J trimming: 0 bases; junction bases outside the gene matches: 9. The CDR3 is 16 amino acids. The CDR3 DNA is TGTGCCAGTAGTGTCCGGGCAGGGGGCGGCTCCTACGAGCAGTACTTC. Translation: CASSVRAGGGSYEQYF.

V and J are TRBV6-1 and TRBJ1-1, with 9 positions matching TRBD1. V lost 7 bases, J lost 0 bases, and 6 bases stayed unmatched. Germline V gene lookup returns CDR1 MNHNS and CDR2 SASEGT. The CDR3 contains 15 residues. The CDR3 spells CASKQGAYMNTEAFF. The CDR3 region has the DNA TGTGCCAGCAAACAGGGGGCATACATGAACACTGAAGCTTTCTTT.

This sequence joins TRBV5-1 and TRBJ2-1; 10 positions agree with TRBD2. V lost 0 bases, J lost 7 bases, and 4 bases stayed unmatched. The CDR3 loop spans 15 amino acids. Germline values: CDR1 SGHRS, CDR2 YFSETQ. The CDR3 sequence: CASSLGVAGGNEQFF. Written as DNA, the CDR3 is TGCGCCAGCAGCTTGGGGGTAGCGGGAGGAAATGAGCAGTTCTTC.